The 32 T cell receptor beta chains below come from one sample, sequenced in a study of early T cells in non-severe SARS-CoV-2 infection (dated by TCRdb to about 2021). Libraries came from 5' RACE. TCRdb records NextSeq 500 as the sequencer. TCRdb's own reprocessing of the public reads used fastp at Q25 and MiXCR and kept productive beta chains. Merged by CDR3 protein, the rows form single entries marked with the most common genes and DNA. In this sample the table shows more than 20,000 distinct CDR3 sequences, roughly 4.1% of which occur a single time. Nearly 4.5% of the sample comes from the top ten. What was sequenced was whole blood. These receptors were collected from an adult who was a healthcare worker with PCR-confirmed SARS-CoV-2 infection or an uninfected control (not recorded which).

The gene calls are TRBV28 and TRBJ2-2, with a tentative D call TRBD2 (5 bases). Trimming stripped 3 bases from V and 4 bases from J, with 18 bases between. Germline V gives CDR1 MDHEN, CDR2 SYDVKM. This CDR3 is 17 amino acids long. The DNA for the CDR3 is TGTGCCAGCAGTTTCCACGGAGGATGGCCGGCCACCGGGGAGCTGTTTTTT. It specifies CASSFHGGWPATGELFF.

There are many counts of this clonotype. This chain uses TRBV7-2 with TRBJ2-1; tentatively, D is TRBD2 (6 bases). CDR3 size: 15 residues. Trimming removed 3 bases from V and 10 bases from J, with 19 bases in between. CDR1 is SGHTA and CDR2 is FQGNSA in the germline V gene. The chain's CDR3 is CASSFGGGITREQFF. The DNA for the CDR3 is TGTGCCAGCAGCTTCGGCGGCGGGATTACCCGGGAGCAGTTCTTC.

This clonotype has at least ten counts. V and J are TRBV20-1 and TRBJ2-1; possible D gene TRBD1, 7 bases. Germline values: CDR1 DFQATT, CDR2 SNEGSKA (reference sequence). The CDR3 sequence is 14 residues long. V dropped 5 bases and J dropped 7 bases, with 18 bases sitting between them. Here the CDR3 DNA reads TGCAGTGCTTACAGGGGAGGCGCTGGAAATGAGCAGTTCTTC. Its translation: CSAYRGGAGNEQFF.

The table lists this clonotype with many counts. This chain connects TRBV7-9 to TRBJ2-3, with D unresolved. Germline lookup yields CDR1 SEHNR and CDR2 FQNEAQ (reference sequence). The CDR3 covers 14 residues. The V gene lost 5 bases and the J gene lost 4 bases, with 13 bases spanning the gap. The chain's CDR3 is CASSRPPDPDTQYF. The CDR3 DNA reads as TGTGCCAGCAGCCGGCCGCCGGATCCAGATACGCAGTATTTT.

This clonotype was found many times. The chain links TRBV30 to TRBJ1-1; D is perhaps TRBD1 (5 bases). Trimming removed 2 bases from V and 1 base from J, with 14 bases in between. Germline CDR1 GTSNPN, CDR2 SVGIG (reference sequence). This CDR3 has 15 residues. The CDR3 is CAWSPGTGRNTEAFF. CDR3 sequence (DNA): TGTGCCTGGAGTCCCGGGACGGGACGGAACACTGAAGCTTTCTTT.

Concerning this clonotype: A single base separates this from a much larger clone, so it may be a read error. The chain uses TRBV5-5 and TRBJ2-5; 9 positions match TRBD2. The CDR3 sequence is 14 residues long. Germline V gives CDR1 SGHKS, CDR2 YYEKEE (reference sequence). Germline trimming cut 2 bases from V and 10 bases from J; bases unmatched to any gene: 9. DNA of the CDR3: TGTGCCAGCAGCTTAGGACTAGCGAGACAGATCCAGTACTTC. This codes for CASSLGLARQIQYF.

This clonotype was recorded at least ten times. The chain employs TRBV5-1 and TRBJ2-1; 8 nucleotides line up with TRBD2. Germline loops: CDR1 SGHRS, CDR2 YFSETQ. This CDR3 region has 15 residues. V gave up 5 bases and J gave up 0 bases; unmatched junction bases: 4. The CDR3 loop reads CASRSSGSSYNEQFF. CDR3 sequence (DNA): TGCGCCAGCAGATCCAGCGGGAGCTCCTACAATGAGCAGTTCTTC.

This clonotype was recorded at least ten times. This chain uses TRBV2 with TRBJ1-1; tentative D call: TRBD1 (5 bases). The V gene's germline CDR1 is SNHLY and CDR2 FYNNEI. Trimming shortened V by 3 bases and J by 4 bases, and 12 bases separated the two germline ends. CDR3 size: 14 residues. The chain's CDR3 is CASSDEGRGTEAFF. CDR3 coding DNA: TGTGCCAGCAGTGACGAGGGGCGTGGCACTGAAGCTTTCTTT. The complete variable domain, with remaining parts taken from reference TRBV2 and TRBJ1-1, reads EPEVTQTPSHQVTQMGQEVILRCVPISNHLYFYWYRQILGQKVEFLVSFYNNEISEKSEIFDDQFSVERPDGSNFTLKIRSTKLEDSAMYFCASSDEGRGTEAFFGQGTRLTVV.

The chain carries TRBV28 and TRBJ2-3; D is unresolved. There are 13 residues in the CDR3. The germline CDR1 and CDR2 sequences are MDHEN and SYDVKM. Trimming pared 2 bases from V and 1 base from J, leaving 4 bases between. The CDR3 nucleotides read TGTGCCAGCAGTTTAGGCGGCACAGATACGCAGTATTTT. Amino acid sequence: CASSLGGTDTQYF.

Comments on this clonotype: Relative to the germline gene, one junction end is altered; a read error may explain this. The genes are TRBV6-2 or TRBV6-3 and TRBJ2-1; no reliable D call. CDR1 is MNHEY, CDR2 SVGEGT, per germline. This CDR3 has 13 amino acids. The CDR3 loop is CASSREAYKEQFF. The CDR3 bases are TGTGCCAGCAGCCGAGAAGCCTACAAAGAGCAGTTCTTC.

The table lists this clonotype with many counts. The chain carries TRBV2 and TRBJ1-3; D might be TRBD1 (5 bases). CDR1 and CDR2 from the germline V gene are SNHLY and FYNNEI. Deletions cut 8 bases from V and 2 bases from J, with 13 bases between. This CDR3 has 14 amino acids. CDR3 sequence (DNA): TGTGCCAGCCGGCCCCAGGGCCCTGGAAACACCATATATTTT. This gives the protein CASRPQGPGNTIYF.

This clonotype was seen only a few times. The rearrangement joins TRBV5-1 to TRBJ2-3; D is unresolved. The V gene's germline CDR1 is SGHRS and CDR2 YFSETQ. The CDR3 length is 15 residues. Between the trimmed V and J ends, which lost 7 bases and 0 bases, there was a span of 15 bases. The CDR3 region has the DNA TGCGCCAGCGCGTGGTCCCCTCCTAGCACAGATACGCAGTATTTT. The encoded protein is CASAWSPPSTDTQYF.

This clonotype was recorded many times. CDR3 sequence reads: CASSQERLGGAYGYTF. CDR3 in DNA: TGCGCCAGCAGCCAAGAACGCTTGGGGGGCGCCTATGGCTACACCTTC. The rearrangement links TRBV4-1 to TRBJ1-2, with TRBD1 as a possible D gene (6 bases). This CDR3 region has 16 residues. The ends were cut back, 0 bases at V and 4 bases at J, with 15 bases in the middle. Per germline, CDR1 MGHRA and CDR2 YSYEKL.

This clonotype has more than one count but fewer than ten. V and J are TRBV10-2 and TRBJ2-1, with a possible D match to TRBD1 (6 bases). Germline lookup yields CDR1 WSHSY and CDR2 SAAADI. Trimming removed 3 bases at V and 7 bases at J, with 7 bases between. This CDR3 has 12 residues. The chain's CDR3 is CASSEGQNEQFF. The CDR3, as DNA: TGCGCCAGCAGTGAAGGACAGAATGAGCAGTTCTTC.

The chain joins TRBV5-1 to TRBJ2-2; D uncertain. V lost 2 bases, J lost 3 bases, and 20 bases lay in between. Germline V lookup: CDR1 SGHRS, CDR2 YFSETQ. The CDR3 has 18 amino acids. The CDR3 region has the DNA TGCGCCAGCAGCTTCGGTCTTAGTGGTCCGCCGGACACCGGGGAGCTGTTTTTT. Amino acids: CASSFGLSGPPDTGELFF. Full variable domain (remainder filled in from reference TRBV5-1 and TRBJ2-2): KAGVTQTPRYLIKTRGQQVTLSCSPISGHRSVSWYQQTPGQGLQFLFEYFSETQRNKGNFPGRFSGRQFSNSRSEMNVSTLELGDSALYLCASSFGLSGPPDTGELFFGEGSRLTVL.

This clonotype was observed many times. The chain has TRBV7-9 and TRBJ1-2, with D maybe TRBD1 (6 bases). The CDR3 totals 13 residues. Germline CDR1 and CDR2: SEHNR and FQNEAQ (reference sequence). V was clipped by 4 bases and J by 6 bases, with 12 bases between them. This chain's CDR3 is CASSSNRADGYTF. The CDR3 DNA reads as TGTGCCAGCAGCTCCAACAGGGCCGATGGCTACACCTTC.

As to this clonotype: A much larger clone sits a single nucleotide away, making a read error possible. The chain has TRBV9 and TRBJ2-1, with D perhaps TRBD2 (6 bases). The CDR3 runs 14 residues. Germline-derived CDR1 and CDR2 are SGDLS and YYNGEE. CDR3 DNA: TGTACCAGCAGTCAGGGACTCCAGGTTAATGAGCAGTTCTTC. Protein: CTSSQGLQVNEQFF.

This clonotype was recorded at least ten times. V and J are TRBV18 and TRBJ1-6, with 7 nucleotides matching TRBD1. J lost 6 bases, V lost 4 bases, and 3 bases had no gene match. Germline CDR1 is KGHSH and CDR2 is LQKENI. This CDR3 region has 14 residues. CDR3 sequence (DNA): TGTGCCAGCTCACACGACAGGGTTAATTCACCCCTCCACTTT. Its translation: CASSHDRVNSPLHF.

This clonotype was seen many times. This chain connects TRBV6-6 to TRBJ2-3; a possible D gene is TRBD2 (6 bases). Germline loops: CDR1 MNHNY, CDR2 SVGAGI (reference sequence). V was cut by 8 bases and J by 1 base, with 10 bases left in between. This CDR3 comprises 13 residues. CDR3 amino acids: CASDGGGTDTQYF. DNA of the CDR3: TGTGCCAGCGATGGAGGGGGCACAGATACGCAGTATTTT.

This clonotype was counted many times. The chain has TRBV7-2 and TRBJ2-3, with TRBD2 matching over 7 bases. CDR1 and CDR2 from the germline V gene are SGHTA and FQGNSA. The CDR3 runs to 17 residues. V lost 1 base to trimming and J lost 3 bases; unmatched junction nucleotides: 10. The CDR3 sequence: CASSLEAGARRTDTQYF. The CDR3 nucleotides are TGTGCCAGCAGCTTAGAGGCGGGAGCCCGCCGGACAGATACGCAGTATTTT.

This clonotype occurred many times. This chain joins TRBV11-2 and TRBJ2-5; D unclear. CDR3 length: 15 residues. Germline V CDR1 and CDR2: SGHAT, FQNNGV. V was shortened by 2 bases and J by 0 bases, with 10 bases between the two germline ends. CDR3 protein: CASSLLTQYQETQYF. In DNA form, the CDR3 reads TGTGCCAGCAGCTTATTAACACAGTACCAAGAGACCCAGTACTTC.

Details on this clonotype: A much larger clonotype is one base distant, so this may be a read error. The chain has TRBV12-3 or TRBV12-4 and TRBJ2-1; perhaps TRBD2 as D (5 bases). The CDR3 sequence is 14 residues long. The CDR3 reads CASRGLSSYDEQFF. CDR3 DNA: TGTGCCAGCAGAGGACTGAGCTCCTACGATGAGCAGTTCTTC.

This clonotype came up many times. The genes are TRBV4-2 and TRBJ2-1, with 11 bases that match TRBD2. The CDR3 has 16 amino acids. V shed 0 bases, J shed 9 bases, and the junction held 7 bases outside the gene matches. CDR1 LGHNA and CDR2 YNFKEQ come from the germline V gene. The CDR3 here is CASSQEPTSGTFEQFF. CDR3 nucleotides: TGTGCCAGCAGCCAAGAACCGACTAGCGGGACATTTGAGCAGTTCTTC.

This clonotype was seen repeatedly, ten times or more. The chain combines TRBV29-1 with TRBJ2-3; the D is unclear. CDR1 and CDR2 (germline): SQVTM, ANQGSEA. Between the trimmed V and J ends, which lost 2 bases and 1 base, there was a span of 10 bases. This CDR3 region has 14 residues. Here the CDR3 DNA reads TGCAGCGTTGAAAGTACCTCAGGCACAGATACGCAGTATTTT. Its protein product is CSVESTSGTDTQYF.

The chain couples TRBV5-1 to TRBJ1-1; D is unresolved. Per the germline V gene, CDR1 is SGHRS and CDR2 is YFSETQ. CDR3 length: 15 amino acids. Trimming took off 4 bases at V and 0 bases at J, with 13 bases between the two ends. The CDR3 is CASSVGRGMNTEAFF. For the CDR3, the DNA is TGCGCCAGCAGCGTAGGACGAGGAATGAACACTGAAGCTTTCTTT.

At least ten counts were recorded for this clonotype. The chain carries TRBV4-1 and TRBJ2-1, with 14 bases identical to TRBD2. Germline trimming cut 4 bases from V and 10 bases from J; bases unmatched to any gene: 12. Germline V gene lookup returns CDR1 MGHRA and CDR2 YSYEKL. The CDR3 is 17 residues long. The CDR3: CASSRETGLAGVGEQFF. For the CDR3, the DNA is TGCGCCAGCAGCCGTGAGACGGGACTAGCGGGAGTGGGCGAGCAGTTCTTC.

This clonotype has ten or more counts. V and J are TRBV19 and TRBJ1-5, with 9 nucleotides matching TRBD1. This CDR3 is built from 15 residues. Germline V lookup: CDR1 LNHDA, CDR2 SQIVND (reference sequence). With 3 bases clipped from V and 6 bases from J, the junction kept 6 bases outside the gene matches. The CDR3 region is CASSIKTGGFQPQHF. CDR3 nucleotide sequence: TGTGCCAGTAGTATTAAGACAGGGGGATTTCAGCCCCAGCATTTT. Complete variable domain (other parts from reference TRBV19 and TRBJ1-5): DGGITQSPKYLFRKEGQNVTLSCEQNLNHDAMYWYRQDPGQGLRLIYYSQIVNDFQKGDIAEGYSVSREKKESFPLTVTSAQKNPTAFYLCASSIKTGGFQPQHFGDGTRLSIL.

The table lists this clonotype with many counts. The genes are TRBV6-2 or TRBV6-3 and TRBJ2-7; no clear D gene. This CDR3 spans 15 amino acids. Germline assignment: CDR1 MNHEY and CDR2 SVGEGT. Trimming stripped 7 bases from V and 2 bases from J, with 18 bases between. The CDR3 DNA reads TGTGCCAGCACTCCCCTTGGAGCGTACACCTACGAGCAGTACTTC. It translates to CASTPLGAYTYEQYF.

The table lists this clonotype with many counts. The chain employs TRBV11-1 and TRBJ1-2; D is ambiguous. Germline CDR1 is SGHAT and CDR2 is FQDESV (reference sequence). The CDR3 has 13 residues. Trimming took 3 bases from V and 4 from J, leaving 9 bases between them. CDR3 bases: TGTGCCAGCAGCTTCGGCAGTGTCTATGGCTACACCTTC. Protein: CASSFGSVYGYTF.

This clonotype was found many times. The rearrangement joins TRBV10-1 to TRBJ1-1; D remains ambiguous. This CDR3 has 13 residues. Germline CDR1 and CDR2: WNHNN and SYGVQD (reference sequence). Trimming took 6 bases from V and 1 from J, leaving 9 bases between them. The CDR3 sequence is CASRPGRNTEAFF. The CDR3 region has the DNA TGCGCCAGCAGGCCGGGGAGGAACACTGAAGCTTTCTTT.

This clonotype was picked up many times. The chain is built from TRBV28 and TRBJ1-6; weak D call: TRBD1 (5 bases). Germline V lookup: CDR1 MDHEN, CDR2 SYDVKM. With 4 bases removed from V and 6 bases from J, the gap between germline ends came to 13 bases. This CDR3 comprises 15 residues. CDR3 in DNA: TGTGCCAGCAGTTCCGGGGGTATAGTTAATTCACCCCTCCACTTT. Its translation: CASSSGGIVNSPLHF.

This clonotype was detected a few times. The rearrangement links TRBV5-1 to TRBJ2-5; 8 positions agree with TRBD2. Per germline, CDR1 SGHRS and CDR2 YFSETQ. J lost 4 bases, V lost 0 bases, and 8 bases had no gene match. This CDR3 comprises 16 residues. The CDR3 DNA reads TGCGCCAGCAGCTTGGTGACGGGAGGGGCCGGAGAGACCCAGTACTTC. The encoded protein is CASSLVTGGAGETQYF.